These T cell receptor beta chains were read from a single sample in a study of T-cell reconstitution after alpha-beta-depleted transplantation in children. TCRdb reprocessed the PCR reads with MiXCR, giving one entry per CDR3 protein. The top ten hold approximately 2% of the sample, which has a few hundred thousand distinct CDR3 sequences, approximately 13% seen once. Sequences were derived from PBMCs, mostly from graft donor cells, sampled 360 days after TCRalphabeta/CD19-depleted stem cell transplant. These TCRs come from a male patient younger than 18 who had a stem cell transplant for acute myeloid leukemia, so the T cells may come from the graft donor. Each CDR3 is given with its conserved first and last residue. A D gene is named only where the DNA matches it firmly. The listing skips clone size in some rows; elsewhere it reads once, few, many or a size class.

>TRBJ2-1|TRBV11-1|few|NA|11
TGTGCCAGCACCCAATGGAATGAGCAGTTCTTC
CASTQWNEQFF
>TRBJ2-1|TRBV5-1|NA|TRBD1|15
TGCGCCAGCAGCTTGCGTACAGGGGTTAACAATGAGCAGTTCTTC
CASSLRTGVNNEQFF
>TRBJ2-1|TRBV4-3|NA|TRBD2|15
TGCGCCAGCAGCCAAGTTAGTACGGGGGGGCAGGGGCAGTTCTTC
CASSQVSTGGQGQFF
>TRBJ2-1|TRBV2|NA|NA|14
TGTGCCAGCAGTGAAGACAGGGCCTACAATGAGCAGTTCTTC
CASSEDRAYNEQFF
>TRBJ2-1|TRBV20-1|NA|NA|15
TGCAGTGCTAGAGAGGGCATTAGGGCTTTCAATGAGCAGTTCTTC
CSAREGIRAFNEQFF
>TRBJ1-2|TRBV29-1|few|NA|13
TGCAGCGTCTGGACCTACGCTAACTATGGCTACACCTTC
CSVWTYANYGYTF
>TRBJ2-5|TRBV20-1|NA|TRBD2|15
TGCAGTGCTAGAGCGGGGGGAGCGGGAGGTGAGACCCAGTACTTC
CSARAGGAGGETQYF
>TRBJ2-3|TRBV11-2|NA|TRBD2|15
TGTGCCAGCAGCTGGAGCGGGAAGGCCGTAGATACGCAGTATTTT
CASSWSGKAVDTQYF
>TRBJ1-3|TRBV29-1|few|NA|12
TGCAGCGTAGTGCTTTCTGGAAACACCATATATTTT
CSVVLSGNTIYF
>TRBJ1-4|TRBV20-1|NA|NA|15
TGCAGTGCTATGGGCGATGCAGCTACTAATGAAAAACTGTTTTTT
CSAMGDAATNEKLFF
>TRBJ2-1|TRBV14|NA|TRBD2|19
TGTGCCAGCAGCCCCACTAGCGGGAGGCCCCCTTCCTTCTACAATGAGCAGTTCTTC
CASSPTSGRPPSFYNEQFF
>TRBJ2-7|TRBV13|NA|TRBD2|16
TGTGCCAGCAAGGGTGTGGCGGGAGGTAGCTCCTACGAGCAGTACTTC
CASKGVAGGSSYEQYF
>TRBJ2-7|TRBV5-1|NA|TRBD2|17
TGCGCCAGCAGCTACGGCTATCCTAGCGGGAGTATCCACGAGCAGTACTTC
CASSYGYPSGSIHEQYF
>TRBJ2-4|TRBV4-3|few|NA|17
TGCGCCAGCAGCCCCAAGATTGAGAGAGTAGCCAAAAACATTCAGTACTTC
CASSPKIERVAKNIQYF
>TRBJ2-7|TRBV20-1|few|NA|15
TGCAGTGCTAGTCAGCGGAGGCAGGTAGAGTACGAGCAGTACTTC
CSASQRRQVEYEQYF
>TRBJ2-7|TRBV20-1|NA|NA|14
TGCAGTGTCAAGATTTCCGACGGATCCTACGAGCAGTACTTC
CSVKISDGSYEQYF
>TRBJ1-4|TRBV20-1|few|NA|13
TGCAGTGCTAGCGGTGTTTCGCGGGAAAAACTGTTTTTT
CSASGVSREKLFF
>TRBJ2-4|TRBV30|NA|NA|11
TGTGCCTGGAGTACCCAGCGGGCGGGGTACTTC
CAWSTQRAGYF
>TRBJ2-3|TRBV29-1|few|TRBD1|20
TGCAGCGTTGAAAAGTTGGGAACACCAAGGGACAGGGAGGGGATCGGTACGCAGTATTTT
CSVEKLGTPRDREGIGTQYF
>TRBJ1-1|TRBV5-1|few|TRBD1|16
TGCGCCAGCAGCTTGACCTCGGCGAGCAGGGGGCCTGAAGCTTTCTTT
CASSLTSASRGPEAFF
>TRBJ2-5|TRBV29-1|NA|TRBD2|13
TGCACAACGGGACTAGCGGTTCAAGAGACCCAGTACTTC
CTTGLAVQETQYF
>TRBJ2-7|TRBV20-1|NA|NA|17
TGCAGTGCTAGAGATCATGGAGCCCCCGGGGATCCCTACGAGCAGTACTTC
CSARDHGAPGDPYEQYF
>TRBJ1-5|TRBV5-1|few|NA|15
TGCGCCAGCAGCTGGGCCGGGCGGGGGGATCAGCCCCAGCATTTT
CASSWAGRGDQPQHF
>TRBJ2-7|TRBV29-1|NA|TRBD1|13
TGCAGCGTGGGCCGGGACAGTGCCTACGAGCAGTACTTC
CSVGRDSAYEQYF
>TRBJ2-7|TRBV27|NA|TRBD1|19
TGTGCCAGCAGTTTATGGACCCCGACCGGGACAGGGCTCCCCTACGAGCAGTACTTC
CASSLWTPTGTGLPYEQYF
>TRBJ2-1|TRBV10-3|NA|TRBD2|17
TGTGCCATCAGTGACCCTAGCGGGAGGGCCACCAGAAATGAGCAGTTCTTC
CAISDPSGRATRNEQFF
>TRBJ2-3|TRBV4-1|many|TRBD2|16
TGCGCCAGCAGCCACGAGGGACTAGCGGGTCTAGATACGCAGTATTTT
CASSHEGLAGLDTQYF
>TRBJ2-7|TRBV29-1|many|NA|15
TGCAGCGTTGAGTATAGCGCCGAGCAGGACTACGAGCAGTACTTC
CSVEYSAEQDYEQYF
>TRBJ1-1|TRBV7-9|NA|NA|13
TGTGCCAGCTCATATGGCCGGACGAAGGAAGCTTTCTTT
CASSYGRTKEAFF
>TRBJ1-2|TRBV29-1|NA|TRBD1|15
TGCAGCGTTGACGGGACAGGGGGCGCTAAACATGGCTACACCTTC
CSVDGTGGAKHGYTF
>TRBJ2-5|TRBV20-1|many|TRBD2|15
TGCAGTGCTCCCTTATCGGGAGGGTGGTACTGGACCCAGTACTTC
CSAPLSGGWYWTQYF
>TRBJ2-7|TRBV7-6|many|NA|20
TGTGCCAGCAGCTTAGTAGGAGGATTTGACGACAGGGGACTATCCTACGAGCAGTACTTC
CASSLVGGFDDRGLSYEQYF